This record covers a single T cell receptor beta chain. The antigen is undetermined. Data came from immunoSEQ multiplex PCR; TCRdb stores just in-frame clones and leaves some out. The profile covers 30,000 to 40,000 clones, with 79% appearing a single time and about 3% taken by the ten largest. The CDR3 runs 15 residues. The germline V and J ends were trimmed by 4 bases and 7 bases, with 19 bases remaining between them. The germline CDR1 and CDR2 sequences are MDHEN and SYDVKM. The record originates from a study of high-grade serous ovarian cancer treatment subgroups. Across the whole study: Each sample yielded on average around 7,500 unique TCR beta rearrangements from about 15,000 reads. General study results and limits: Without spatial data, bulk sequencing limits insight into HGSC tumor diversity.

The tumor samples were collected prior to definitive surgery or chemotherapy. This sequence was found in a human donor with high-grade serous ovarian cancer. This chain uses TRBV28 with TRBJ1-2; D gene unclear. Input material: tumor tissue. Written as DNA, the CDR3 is TGTGCCAGCAGTTCGGCCCCGGGTCGGTTTCGTGGCTACACCTTC. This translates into CASSSAPGRFRGYTF.